This T cell receptor beta chain stems from a study of blood T cell repertoires in COVID-19. Overall study context: Italy, Spain and the United States were the sources of the convalescent and acute COVID-19 samples. PBMCs, B-cell-depleted T cells, or T cells were the source of the cDNA or gDNA that made up the material.

Original processing notes: By means of reference gene primer amplification, nucleated cell counts were estimated. Repertoires were generated with immunoSEQ multiplex PCR, while TCRdb's copy carries only in-frame clones and drops some. V and J calls and clone size come straight from that table; D and trimming were deduced from the DNA. Altogether more than 150,000 clones are present, 65% to 90% being singletons, with the ten largest covering around 8.2%. Germline loops: CDR1 LNHDA, CDR2 SQIVND (reference sequence). This CDR3 region has 15 residues. J lost 4 bases, V lost 1 base, and 2 bases had no gene match.

The TCR originated in a man aged 55 to 69 with acute or convalescent COVID-19. This chain uses TRBV19 with TRBJ1-2; 11 bases are a match to TRBD1. The specimen was peripheral blood. The CDR3 bases are TGTGCCAGTAGTATAGCCGGGACAGGGGGCTATGGCTACACCTTC. Encoded protein: CASSIAGTGGYGYTF. The entire variable domain, with the rest obtained from reference TRBV19 and TRBJ1-2, is as follows: DGGITQSPKYLFRKEGQNVTLSCEQNLNHDAMYWYRQDPGQGLRLIYYSQIVNDFQKGDIAEGYSVSREKKESFPLTVTSAQKNPTAFYLCASSIAGTGGYGYTFGSGTRLTVV.